A selection of T cell receptor beta chains follows, all from one sample in a study of cytomegalovirus exposure and HLA in healthy donors. Sequencing was performed with immunoSEQ multiplex PCR; in TCRdb, only in-frame clones are kept and a portion is missing. In the table there are about 110,000 clones, 60% to 75% of which are singletons. Sequenced material: PBMCs. All receptors come from a male donor in good health and CMV-seropositive. Each CDR3 is given with its conserved first and last residue. A D gene is named only where the DNA matches it firmly. Size is omitted from some rows. Given values are once, few, many or a class for expanded clones.

clone size	V gene	J gene	D gene	CDR3 protein	CDR3 DNA
NA	TRBV9	TRBJ2-3	TRBD2	CASSVVLAGGADTQYF	TGTGCCAGCAGCGTAGTACTAGCGGGGGGTGCAGATACGCAGTATTTT
NA	TRBV10-2	TRBJ2-1	TRBD2	CASRLAGGEYNEQFF	TGCGCCAGCAGACTAGCGGGGGGGGAATACAATGAGCAGTTCTTC
NA	TRBV7-9	TRBJ1-1	NA	CASSLNWNTEAFF	TGTGCCAGCAGTCTTAATTGGAACACTGAAGCTTTCTTT
NA	TRBV7-2	TRBJ2-7	NA	CASSLANYEQYF	TGTGCCAGCAGCTTAGCTAACTACGAGCAGTACTTC
NA	TRBV19	TRBJ2-7	TRBD1	CASSSPGQSSYEQYF	TGTGCCAGTAGTTCCCCGGGACAGTCCTCCTACGAGCAGTACTTC
NA	TRBV19	TRBJ2-3	TRBD1	CASQDRVILRKYF	TGTGCCAGCCAAGACAGGGTTATACTTCGGAAGTATTTT
NA	TRBV7-2	TRBJ2-5	NA	CASSLSRREQETQYF	TGTGCCAGCAGCTTGTCCCGCAGGGAACAAGAGACCCAGTACTTC
NA	TRBV7-6	TRBJ1-1	NA	CASSLGQVNTEAFF	TGTGCCAGCAGCTTAGGACAGGTAAACACTGAAGCTTTCTTT
NA	TRBV19	TRBJ1-3	NA	CASSILTGGNTIYF	TGTGCCAGTAGTATCCTGACAGGAGGAAACACCATATATTTT
few	TRBV28	TRBJ2-7	NA	CASSLINYEQYF	TGTGCCAGCAGCCTAATCAACTACGAGCAGTACTTC
few	TRBV19	TRBJ1-1	TRBD1	CASIRRGQMNTEAFF	TGTGCCAGTATAAGAAGGGGGCAAATGAACACTGAAGCTTTCTTT
NA	TRBV28	TRBJ2-3	TRBD1	CASSIGTGGRNTQYF	TGTGCCAGCAGTATCGGGACAGGGGGCAGAAATACGCAGTATTTT
NA	TRBV5-4	TRBJ2-7	TRBD2	CASSLGGGANEQYF	TGTGCCAGCAGCTTGGGCGGGGGGGCGAACGAGCAGTACTTC
NA	TRBV6-6	TRBJ2-5	TRBD1	CASSYSGQGAGETQYF	TGTGCCAGCAGTTACTCGGGACAGGGGGCAGGAGAGACCCAGTACTTC
few	TRBV30	TRBJ2-7	TRBD2	CAWTTGGDAEQYF	TGTGCCTGGACTACGGGAGGGGATGCCGAGCAGTACTTC
NA	TRBV2	TRBJ1-3	NA	CASNGQISGNTIYF	TGTGCCAGCAATGGGCAGATCTCTGGAAACACCATATATTTT
NA	TRBV7-9	TRBJ2-2	TRBD2	CASSLRLAGDTGELFF	TGTGCCAGCAGCTTACGGCTAGCGGGAGATACCGGGGAGCTGTTTTTT
NA	TRBV28	TRBJ1-2	TRBD1	CATPGGQGGTYGYTF	TGTGCCACCCCGGGGGGACAGGGAGGAACCTATGGCTACACCTTC
NA	TRBV9	TRBJ2-3	NA	CASGPPGIRPQYF	TGTGCCAGCGGGCCCCCGGGGATAAGGCCGCAGTATTTT
NA	TRBV15	TRBJ1-4	NA	CATSRDEGKNEKLFF	TGTGCCACCAGCAGAGATGAGGGCAAGAATGAAAAACTGTTTTTT
once	TRBV29-1	TRBJ1-1	NA	CSVEGSGESAFF	TGCAGCGTTGAAGGGTCAGGGGAGAGTGCTTTCTTT
NA	TRBV28	TRBJ1-1	NA	CASRGGRRGIEAFF	TGTGCCAGCAGAGGTGGACGCCGGGGTATTGAAGCTTTCTTT
NA	TRBV6-5	TRBJ2-7	TRBD1	CASSYGQGSYEQYF	TGTGCCAGCAGTTACGGACAGGGCTCCTACGAGCAGTACTTC
once	TRBV9	TRBJ2-1	TRBD2	CASSVLPAGVSYEQFF	TGTGCCAGCAGCGTTCTCCCAGCGGGAGTATCCTATGAGCAGTTCTTC
NA	TRBV19	TRBJ1-5	TRBD1	CASSLGTGRLRNQPQHF	TGTGCCAGTAGTCTTGGGACAGGGAGGTTACGAAATCAGCCCCAGCATTTT
NA	TRBV10-3	TRBJ1-5	NA	CAISDAPGPKRGESNQPQHF	TGTGCCATCAGTGATGCCCCGGGCCCTAAAAGGGGTGAAAGCAATCAGCCCCAGCATTTT
once	TRBV7-2	TRBJ2-3	TRBD2	CASSLLAGSTDTQYF	TGTGCCAGCAGCTTACTAGCGGGGAGCACAGATACGCAGTATTTT
NA	TRBV5-5	TRBJ1-1	TRBD1	CASSLWDRNTEAFF	TGTGCCAGCAGCTTGTGGGACAGGAACACTGAAGCTTTCTTT
NA	TRBV6-5	TRBJ2-7	TRBD1	CASRPGTGGVEQYF	TGTGCCAGCAGACCCGGGACAGGGGGTGTAGAGCAGTACTTC
few	TRBV4-2	TRBJ2-1	TRBD2	CASSQDLGGLAVYNEQFF	TGTGCCAGCAGCCAAGATTTAGGGGGACTAGCGGTCTACAATGAGCAGTTCTTC
NA	TRBV5-4	TRBJ1-4	TRBD1	CASSSTGGTNEKLFF	TGTGCCAGCAGCTCCACAGGGGGGACTAATGAAAAACTGTTTTTT
NA	TRBV7-8	TRBJ2-1	TRBD2	CASSSSVAGGPNEQFF	TGTGCCAGCAGCTCAAGTGTAGCGGGAGGGCCGAATGAGCAGTTCTTC
once	TRBV7-7	TRBJ1-4	TRBD1	CASSSSDRVNEKLFF	TGTGCCAGCAGCTCATCTGACAGGGTTAATGAAAAACTGTTTTTT
NA	TRBV5-6	TRBJ2-7	TRBD2	CASSPAGGSYEQYF	TGTGCCAGCAGCCCGGCGGGGGGCTCCTACGAGCAGTACTTC
few	TRBV5-1	TRBJ1-1	NA	CASSLATVKTEAFF	TGCGCCAGCAGCTTGGCGACAGTCAAGACTGAAGCTTTCTTT
NA	TRBV27	TRBJ2-1	TRBD2	CASSLRGRRSYNEQFF	TGTGCCAGCAGTTTACGCGGGAGGCGCTCCTACAATGAGCAGTTCTTC
few	TRBV4-3	TRBJ2-1	NA	CASSTGRNNEQFF	TGCGCCAGCTCTACAGGCAGAAACAATGAGCAGTTCTTC
NA	TRBV18	TRBJ2-7	TRBD1	CASSHPGQDYEQYF	TGTGCCAGCTCACACCCGGGACAGGACTACGAGCAGTACTTC
NA	TRBV27	TRBJ1-2	NA	CASSSSTRNYGYTF	TGTGCCAGCAGTTCCTCGACACGGAACTATGGCTACACCTTC
NA	TRBV28	TRBJ2-5	NA	CASSLSSRRETQYF	TGTGCCAGCAGTTTAAGTTCGAGGCGAGAGACCCAGTACTTC
NA	TRBV27	TRBJ1-1	TRBD1	CASSRTGGTEAFF	TGTGCCAGCAGTCGGACAGGGGGCACTGAAGCTTTCTTT
NA	TRBV7-3	TRBJ1-1	NA	CASSLWSNTEAFF	TGTGCCAGCAGCTTATGGAGTAACACTGAAGCTTTCTTT
NA	TRBV4-2	TRBJ1-4	TRBD1	CASSQVGTGGYEKLFF	TGTGCCAGCAGCCAAGTTGGTACAGGGGGTTATGAAAAACTGTTTTTT
NA	TRBV11-2	TRBJ1-1	TRBD1	CASSPGTGNTEAFF	TGTGCCAGCAGCCCGGGGACAGGGAACACTGAAGCTTTCTTT
NA	TRBV2	TRBJ2-3	TRBD2	CASSEGRGSTDTQYF	TGTGCCAGCAGTGAAGGGCGGGGGAGCACAGATACGCAGTATTTT
few	TRBV7-9	TRBJ2-1	TRBD2	CASSSSSGGRYNEQFF	TGTGCCAGCAGCTCTTCTAGCGGGGGCCGATACAATGAGCAGTTCTTC